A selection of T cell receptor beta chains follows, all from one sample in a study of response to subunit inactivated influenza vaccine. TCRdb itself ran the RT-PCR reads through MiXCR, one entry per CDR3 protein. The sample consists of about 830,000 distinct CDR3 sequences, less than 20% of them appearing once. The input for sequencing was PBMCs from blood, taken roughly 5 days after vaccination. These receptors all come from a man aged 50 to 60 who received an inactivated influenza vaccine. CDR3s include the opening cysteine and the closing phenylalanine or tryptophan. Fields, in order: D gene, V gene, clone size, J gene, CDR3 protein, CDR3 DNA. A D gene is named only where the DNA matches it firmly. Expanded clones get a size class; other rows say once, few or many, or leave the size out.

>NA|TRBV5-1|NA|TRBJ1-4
CASSLGAGSLLNEKLFF
TGCGCCAGCAGCTTAGGGGCAGGTTCCCTACTTAATGAAAAACTGTTTTTT
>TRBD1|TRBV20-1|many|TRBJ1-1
CSATPGQGKTEAFF
TGCAGTGCTACACCGGGACAGGGGAAGACTGAAGCTTTCTTT
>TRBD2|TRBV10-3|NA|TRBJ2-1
CAISEDSGLAGHPYLYNEQFF
TGTGCCATCAGTGAGGATTCCGGGCTAGCGGGACATCCTTACCTTTACAATGAGCAGTTCTTC
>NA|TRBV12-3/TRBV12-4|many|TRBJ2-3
CASSLGGSAYTQYF
TGTGCCAGCAGTTTAGGAGGGTCAGCGTATACGCAGTATTTT
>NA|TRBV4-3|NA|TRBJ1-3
CASSQEDGGNTIYF
TGCGCCAGCAGCCAAGAGGACGGTGGAAACACCATATATTTT
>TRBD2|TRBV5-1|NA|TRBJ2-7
CASSLGLAGAIFIYEQYF
TGCGCCAGCAGCTTGGGACTAGCGGGGGCCATATTCATTTACGAGCAGTACTTC
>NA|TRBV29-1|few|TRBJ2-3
CSVEGGASTDTQYF
TGCAGCGTTGAGGGGGGCGCTAGCACAGATACGCAGTATTTT
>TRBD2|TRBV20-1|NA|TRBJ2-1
CSGVNSGRGEQFF
TGCAGTGGAGTGAATAGCGGGAGGGGGGAGCAGTTCTTC
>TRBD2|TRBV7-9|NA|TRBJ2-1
CASILAGGNNEQFF
TGTGCCAGCATACTAGCGGGAGGAAACAATGAGCAGTTCTTC
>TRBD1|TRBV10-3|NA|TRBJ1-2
CAISAGGHFYGYTF
TGTGCCATCAGTGCAGGGGGGCACTTCTATGGCTACACCTTC
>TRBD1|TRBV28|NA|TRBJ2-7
CASSLGDRGHEQYF
TGTGCCAGCAGTTTAGGAGACAGGGGACACGAGCAGTACTTC
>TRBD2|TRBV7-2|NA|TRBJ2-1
CASSAPLAGGDNEQFF
TGTGCCAGCAGCGCCCCGCTAGCGGGAGGGGACAATGAGCAGTTCTTC
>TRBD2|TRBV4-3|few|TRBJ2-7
CASSQLAGGVNEQYF
TGCGCCAGCAGCCAGCTAGCGGGAGGTGTCAACGAGCAGTACTTC
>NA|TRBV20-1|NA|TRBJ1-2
CSARQDRPNYGYTF
TGCAGTGCTAGACAAGACAGACCTAACTATGGCTACACCTTC
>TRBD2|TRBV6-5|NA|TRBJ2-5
CASSYSVGGGGGETQYF
TGTGCCAGCAGTTACTCGGTTGGGGGGGGTGGAGGAGAGACCCAGTACTTC
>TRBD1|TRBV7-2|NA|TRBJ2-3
CASSLMTGEDTQYF
TGTGCCAGCAGCTTGATGACAGGGGAAGATACGCAGTATTTT
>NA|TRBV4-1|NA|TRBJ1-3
CASSQGSQSSGNTIYF
TGCGCCAGCAGCCAAGGGTCACAAAGCTCTGGAAACACCATATATTTT
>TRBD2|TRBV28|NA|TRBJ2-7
CASSLLLAGPPHEQYF
TGTGCCAGCAGTTTACTCCTAGCGGGACCCCCCCACGAGCAGTACTTC
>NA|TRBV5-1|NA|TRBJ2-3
CASSKRSTTDTQYF
TGCGCCAGCAGCAAAAGATCCACCACAGATACGCAGTATTTT
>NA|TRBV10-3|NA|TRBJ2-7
CAISGGSGGPYEQYF
TGTGCCATCAGTGGAGGTAGCGGAGGGCCCTACGAGCAGTACTTC
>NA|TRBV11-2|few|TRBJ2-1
CASGKALDYNEQFF
TGTGCCAGCGGCAAGGCTCTGGACTACAATGAGCAGTTCTTC
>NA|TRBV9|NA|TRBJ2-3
CASSVGSSIPDTQYF
TGTGCCAGCAGCGTAGGAAGTAGTATACCAGATACGCAGTATTTT
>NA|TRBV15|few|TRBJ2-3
CATNPDGVPTDTQYF
TGTGCCACCAACCCGGACGGGGTGCCCACAGATACGCAGTATTTT